This is a list of T cell receptor beta chains from one sample in a study of radiation and T cells in renal cell carcinoma. Data came from immunoSEQ multiplex PCR; TCRdb stores just in-frame clones and leaves some out. The sample lists around 78,000 clones, 80% to 90% occurring once. The source was blood, collected from a patient whose treatment included radiotherapy and nephrectomy. These receptor sequences come from a woman between 65 and 79 years old with renal cell carcinoma. Each CDR3 is given with its conserved first and last residue. A D gene is named only where the DNA matches it firmly. The listing skips clone size in some rows; elsewhere it reads once, few, many or a size class.

D gene: NA; J gene: TRBJ2-7; clone size: NA; V gene: TRBV7-9; CDR3 protein: CASSLETWGGFYEQYF; CDR3 DNA: TGTGCCAGCAGCTTAGAAACGTGGGGGGGCTTCTACGAGCAGTACTTC
D gene: NA; J gene: TRBJ1-1; clone size: NA; V gene: TRBV7-9; CDR3 protein: CASSWNTEAFF; CDR3 DNA: TGTGCCAGCAGCTGGAACACTGAAGCTTTCTTT
D gene: TRBD1; J gene: TRBJ2-7; clone size: NA; V gene: TRBV19; CDR3 protein: CASSAGQGAREQYF; CDR3 DNA: TGTGCCAGTAGTGCGGGACAGGGGGCGCGGGAGCAGTACTTC
D gene: TRBD1; J gene: TRBJ1-4; clone size: NA; V gene: TRBV11-2; CDR3 protein: CASSLGDRDVEKLFF; CDR3 DNA: TGTGCCAGCAGCTTAGGGGACAGAGACGTCGAAAAACTGTTTTTT
D gene: NA; J gene: TRBJ1-3; clone size: NA; V gene: TRBV7-2; CDR3 protein: CASSLDVTDTIYF; CDR3 DNA: TGTGCCAGCAGCTTAGACGTGACAGACACCATATATTTT
D gene: NA; J gene: TRBJ2-7; clone size: NA; V gene: TRBV21-1; CDR3 protein: CASSKAPGQYETYSHEQYF; CDR3 DNA: TGTGCCAGCAGCAAAGCTCCCGGACAGTACGAGACTTATTCCCACGAGCAGTACTTC
D gene: NA; J gene: TRBJ2-7; clone size: once; V gene: TRBV6-6; CDR3 protein: CASSYSGTTYEQYF; CDR3 DNA: TGTGCCAGCAGTTACTCGGGTACGACCTACGAGCAGTACTTC
D gene: NA; J gene: TRBJ1-3; clone size: NA; V gene: TRBV6-5; CDR3 protein: CASSFQGTGNTIYF; CDR3 DNA: TGTGCCAGCAGTTTCCAGGGGACTGGAAACACCATATATTTT
D gene: NA; J gene: TRBJ2-5; clone size: NA; V gene: TRBV5-4; CDR3 protein: CASSPGTTQETQYF; CDR3 DNA: TGTGCCAGCAGCCCTGGGACCACCCAAGAGACCCAGTACTTC
D gene: NA; J gene: TRBJ1-5; clone size: few; V gene: TRBV4-2; CDR3 protein: CASSQEGGSDQPQHF; CDR3 DNA: TGTGCCAGCAGCCAAGAAGGGGGAAGTGATCAGCCCCAGCATTTT
D gene: TRBD1; J gene: TRBJ1-1; clone size: NA; V gene: TRBV11-3; CDR3 protein: CASSWTGTGGTEAFF; CDR3 DNA: TGTGCCAGCAGCTGGACCGGGACAGGGGGGACTGAAGCTTTCTTT
D gene: NA; J gene: TRBJ2-7; clone size: NA; V gene: TRBV7-6; CDR3 protein: CASSAGGFDEQYF; CDR3 DNA: TGTGCCAGCAGCGCAGGGGGGTTTGACGAGCAGTACTTC
D gene: TRBD1; J gene: TRBJ2-7; clone size: NA; V gene: TRBV10-2; CDR3 protein: CASRDRVSSYEQYF; CDR3 DNA: TGCGCCAGCAGGGACAGGGTGAGCTCCTACGAGCAGTACTTC
D gene: NA; J gene: TRBJ2-1; clone size: NA; V gene: TRBV21-1; CDR3 protein: CASSRPRLVLPYGDEQFF; CDR3 DNA: TGTGCCAGCAGCAGGCCGCGACTAGTACTCCCATATGGCGATGAGCAGTTCTTC
D gene: NA; J gene: TRBJ1-2; clone size: NA; V gene: TRBV5-1; CDR3 protein: CASSLIPGYGYTF; CDR3 DNA: TGCGCCAGCAGCTTGATCCCGGGGTATGGCTACACCTTC
D gene: NA; J gene: TRBJ2-5; clone size: NA; V gene: TRBV11-3; CDR3 protein: CASSLEARVQQETQYF; CDR3 DNA: TGTGCCAGCAGCTTAGAAGCCAGGGTTCAGCAAGAGACCCAGTACTTC
D gene: NA; J gene: TRBJ2-7; clone size: NA; V gene: TRBV30; CDR3 protein: CAWSVRGPYEQYF; CDR3 DNA: TGTGCCTGGAGTGTACGCGGGCCCTACGAGCAGTACTTC
D gene: NA; J gene: TRBJ1-6; clone size: NA; V gene: TRBV28; CDR3 protein: CASRDGQINSPLHF; CDR3 DNA: TGTGCCAGCAGGGACGGACAGATAAATTCACCCCTCCACTTT
D gene: TRBD1; J gene: TRBJ2-7; clone size: NA; V gene: TRBV7-3; CDR3 protein: CASSLGDRTYEQYF; CDR3 DNA: TGTGCCAGCAGCTTGGGGGACAGGACCTACGAGCAGTACTTC
D gene: NA; J gene: TRBJ2-5; clone size: NA; V gene: TRBV2; CDR3 protein: CATQGLKETQYF; CDR3 DNA: TGTGCCACCCAGGGACTGAAAGAGACCCAGTACTTC
D gene: TRBD1; J gene: TRBJ2-1; clone size: NA; V gene: TRBV5-1; CDR3 protein: CASSSQGASEQFF; CDR3 DNA: TGCGCCAGCAGCTCACAGGGGGCAAGTGAGCAGTTCTTC
D gene: TRBD2; J gene: TRBJ2-3; clone size: NA; V gene: TRBV7-9; CDR3 protein: CASSLAGLAGNTDTQYF; CDR3 DNA: TGTGCCAGCAGCTTAGCCGGACTAGCGGGGAACACAGATACGCAGTATTTT
D gene: NA; J gene: TRBJ2-7; clone size: NA; V gene: TRBV28; CDR3 protein: CASTGLTYEQYF; CDR3 DNA: TGTGCCAGCACTGGGCTAACCTACGAGCAGTACTTC
D gene: TRBD1; J gene: TRBJ2-3; clone size: NA; V gene: TRBV14; CDR3 protein: CASSNRQGVADTQYF; CDR3 DNA: TGTGCCAGCAGCAATCGACAGGGGGTAGCAGATACGCAGTATTTT
D gene: TRBD1; J gene: TRBJ2-7; clone size: NA; V gene: TRBV7-2; CDR3 protein: CASSPRLGTGVGEQYF; CDR3 DNA: TGTGCCAGCAGCCCGAGGTTAGGGACAGGGGTCGGCGAGCAGTACTTC
D gene: TRBD1; J gene: TRBJ1-2; clone size: NA; V gene: TRBV30; CDR3 protein: CAWSRNRGLFYGYTF; CDR3 DNA: TGTGCCTGGAGTCGAAACAGGGGGCTCTTCTATGGCTACACCTTC